At least ten counts were recorded for the clone carrying this T cell receptor beta chain. Its specificity is not known. This sample was included in a study of identical twins. Study-wide findings and caveats: Excess low generation probability was seen in twin-shared out-of-frame alpha sequences. Out-of-frame TCR alpha sharing observed in monozygotic twins exceeded model estimates.

This CDR3 is 12 amino acids long. The germline V and J ends were trimmed by 4 bases and 8 bases, with 14 bases remaining between them. In germline, CDR1 is SQVTM, CDR2 ANQGSEA. TCRdb called the 5' RACE reads again in MiXCR, with one record for every CDR3 protein. The table lists just over 450,000 distinct CDR3 sequences, 13% to 15% of them singletons, with approximately 0.52% in the top ten. The sample was also linked to a second study, of yellow fever vaccine responses in identical twins.

The sequenced sample consisted of CD4+ T cells sorted from blood. This chain connects TRBV29-1 to TRBJ1-2, with D unclear. The TCR was taken from a woman between 18 and 29 years old in good health. CDR3 amino acids: CSVVTAHEGYTF. Here the CDR3 DNA reads TGCAGCGTTGTGACGGCACATGAAGGCTACACCTTC.